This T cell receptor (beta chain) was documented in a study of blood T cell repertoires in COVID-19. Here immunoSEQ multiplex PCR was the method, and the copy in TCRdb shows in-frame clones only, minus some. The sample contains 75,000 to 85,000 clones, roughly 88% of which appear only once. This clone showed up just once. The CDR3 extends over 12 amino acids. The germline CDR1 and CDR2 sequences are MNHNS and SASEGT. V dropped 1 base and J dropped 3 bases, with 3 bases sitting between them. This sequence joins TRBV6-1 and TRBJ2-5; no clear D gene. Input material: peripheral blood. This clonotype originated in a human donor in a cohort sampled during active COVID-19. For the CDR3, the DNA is TGTGCCAGCAGTGAAGATAAAGAGACCCAGTACTTC. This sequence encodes CASSEDKETQYF.